A single sample gave rise to the 17 T cell receptor beta chains below, sequenced in a study of T cell repertoires in cytomegalovirus infection. Using its own MiXCR run on the reads, TCRdb lists one record per CDR3 protein. The sample lists hundreds of thousands of distinct CDR3 sequences, approximately 10% occurring once. What was sequenced was PBMCs. The receptors were sampled from a human donor in good health (CMV status not recorded). Some clones in this sample may be carry-over from other donors' samples.

This clonotype has ten or more counts. V gene TRBV10-3 combines with J gene TRBJ2-2, with TRBD1 matching 10 bases. V lost 8 bases, J lost 0 bases, and 12 bases stayed unmatched. Germline CDR1 is ENHRY and CDR2 is SYGVKD. This CDR3 spans 18 amino acids. The CDR3 region is CAIRTGTGAQPNTGELFF. The CDR3 DNA is TGTGCCATCCGGACGGGGACAGGGGCCCAACCGAACACCGGGGAGCTGTTTTTT.

This clonotype was recorded many times. J is TRBJ1-1 and V is TRBV5-1; possibly TRBD1 for D (5 bases). From germline, CDR1 is SGHRS and CDR2 YFSETQ. There are 14 residues in the CDR3. The V gene lost 0 bases and the J gene lost 4 bases, with 10 bases spanning the gap. DNA of the CDR3: TGCGCCAGCAGCTTGGTCCCTGGGGGCACTGAAGCTTTCTTT. Protein sequence: CASSLVPGGTEAFF.

This clonotype was seen more than once but under ten times. The chain carries TRBV25-1 and TRBJ1-6, with a weak D call TRBD1 (5 bases). Germline values: CDR1 MGHDK, CDR2 SYGVNS. The germline V and J ends were trimmed by 8 bases and 7 bases, with 15 bases remaining between them. CDR3 length: 14 amino acids. CDR3 coding DNA: TGTGCCAGCGCTCCGGGACGGCTGAATTCACCCCTCCACTTT. It translates to CASAPGRLNSPLHF.

In this sample, this clonotype turned up many times. This chain links TRBV29-1 with TRBJ2-2; no firm D call. The ends were cut back, 5 bases at V and 3 bases at J, with 4 bases in the middle. There are 11 residues in the CDR3. Germline-derived CDR1 and CDR2 are SQVTM and ANQGSEA. CDR3 coding DNA: TGCAGCGTTACGTACACCGGGGAGCTGTTTTTT. It encodes CSVTYTGELFF.

Only a few counts were recorded for this clonotype. The genes are TRBV27 and TRBJ2-3; D may be TRBD1 (6 bases). The CDR3 totals 15 residues. V was clipped by 7 bases and J by 0 bases, with 14 bases between them. Per the germline V gene, CDR1 is MNHEY and CDR2 is SMNVEV (reference sequence). The CDR3 DNA follows: TGTGCCAGCAAGCAAGGACAGCCTAGCACAGATACGCAGTATTTT. Translation gives CASKQGQPSTDTQYF.

In this sample, this clonotype turned up many times. CDR3 sequence reads: CASSQETGGNTEAFF. CDR3 DNA sequence: TGTGCCAGCTCACAAGAGACAGGGGGTAATACTGAAGCTTTCTTT. J is TRBJ1-1 and V is TRBV18; 9 nucleotides match TRBD1. After removal of 4 bases from V and 5 bases from J, the junction contained 8 bases not matched to a gene. Germline assignment: CDR1 KGHSH and CDR2 LQKENI. CDR3 length: 15 residues.

This clonotype was seen many times. The V and J genes are TRBV20-1 and TRBJ1-4, with D uncertain. The CDR3 runs 16 residues. The V end lost 1 base, the J end lost 0 bases, and 12 bases lay between the germline ends. Germline V gene lookup returns CDR1 DFQATT and CDR2 SNEGSKA (reference sequence). The DNA of the CDR3 is TGCAGTGCTAGAGCCGGGCAACTTGCAACTAATGAAAAACTGTTTTTT. Translation gives CSARAGQLATNEKLFF.

This clonotype was detected a few times. The rearrangement links TRBV20-1 to TRBJ2-3; TRBD1 might be the D (5 bases). Germline V gene data show CDR1 as DFQATT and CDR2 as SNEGSKA (reference sequence). The CDR3 covers 13 residues. V was trimmed by 5 bases and J by 5 bases, leaving 14 bases between them. The CDR3, as DNA: TGCAGTGCTGGACAAGGTGTGGAAGATACGCAGTATTTT. This encodes CSAGQGVEDTQYF.

The chain couples TRBV20-1 to TRBJ2-1, with D perhaps TRBD2 (5 bases). CDR3 size: 14 residues. Germline CDR1 reads DFQATT; CDR2 reads SNEGSKA (reference sequence). V lost 6 bases and J 0 bases, leaving 12 bases between the germline ends. The DNA for the CDR3 is TGCAGTGCCAGCGGATCGAGCTCCTACAATGAGCAGTTCTTC. This sequence encodes CSASGSSSYNEQFF.

This clonotype was seen repeatedly, ten times or more. The genes are TRBV7-9 and TRBJ2-6, with D unclear. V lost 7 bases, J lost 4 bases, and 11 bases lay in between. The CDR3 covers 14 residues. Germline-derived CDR1 and CDR2 are SEHNR and FQNEAQ (reference sequence). The CDR3 is CASKLPAGANVLTF. The CDR3 region has the DNA TGTGCCAGCAAGCTCCCGGCCGGGGCCAACGTCCTGACTTTC.

This clonotype occurred many times. The chain employs TRBV28 and TRBJ1-3; D possibly corresponds to TRBD1 (5 bases). V was clipped by 5 bases and J by 0 bases, with 14 bases between them. In germline, CDR1 is MDHEN, CDR2 SYDVKM. This CDR3 is built from 16 residues. Written as DNA, the CDR3 is TGTGCCAGCAGTATGGTCGGGGCCAACTCTGGAAACACCATATATTTT. It encodes CASSMVGANSGNTIYF.

The chain combines TRBV19 with TRBJ1-2; 8 nucleotides align to TRBD1. CDR3 length equals 15 residues. Germline V gene sequence: CDR1 LNHDA, CDR2 SQIVND (reference sequence). V was clipped by 8 bases and J by 3 bases; unmatched bases: 11. The CDR3 region is CASGYMDRDYYGYTF. The CDR3 coding sequence is TGTGCCAGTGGGTATATGGACAGGGATTACTATGGCTACACCTTC.

This clonotype was observed at least ten times. This chain connects TRBV6-6 to TRBJ1-2; D possibly corresponds to TRBD1 (5 bases). V shed 5 bases and J shed 0 bases, with 16 bases lying between them. The CDR3 is 16 amino acids. CDR1 MNHNY and CDR2 SVGAGI come from the germline V gene (reference sequence). The CDR3 DNA sequence: TGTGCCAGCAGTCCCCCAAGGGGTCGCCCTAACTATGGCTACACCTTC. The encoded protein is CASSPPRGRPNYGYTF.

This clonotype has just a few counts. The chain employs TRBV15 and TRBJ1-5, with 9 bases matching TRBD1. There are 16 residues in the CDR3. Germline V gene lookup returns CDR1 LNHNV and CDR2 YYDKDF (reference sequence). After removal of 3 bases from V and 5 bases from J, the junction contained 8 bases not matched to a gene. This CDR3 reads CATSSRTGVLHQPQHF. CDR3 DNA: TGTGCCACCAGCAGCCGGACAGGGGTCCTTCATCAGCCCCAGCATTTT. The full variable domain, rest sourced from reference TRBV15 and TRBJ1-5, is DAMVIQNPRYQVTQFGKPVTLSCSQTLNHNVMYWYQQKSSQAPKLLFHYYDKDFNNEADTPDNFQSRRPNTSFCFLDIRSPGLGDTAMYLCATSSRTGVLHQPQHFGDGTRLSIL.

The CDR3 sequence is CSASPSGGSYEQYF. The CDR3 DNA is TGCAGTGCTAGCCCGAGCGGGGGATCCTACGAGCAGTACTTC. V is TRBV20-1 and J is TRBJ2-7; 8 bases are a match to TRBD2. V dropped 3 bases and J dropped 1; count of bases not matched to a gene: 5. Germline lookup yields CDR1 DFQATT and CDR2 SNEGSKA (reference sequence). This CDR3 is built from 14 residues.

J is TRBJ2-5 and V is TRBV18; D is unresolved. The V and J ends lost 4 bases and 5 bases respectively, with 8 bases between them. CDR3 length equals 12 residues. Germline CDR1 is KGHSH and CDR2 is LQKENI. CDR3 region: CASSQTGETQYF. CDR3 bases: TGTGCCAGCTCACAAACGGGCGAGACCCAGTACTTC.

The chain has TRBV29-1 and TRBJ2-2; no reliable D call. V lost 4 bases to trimming and J lost 0 bases, with 6 bases between them. CDR3 size: 13 residues. CDR1 and CDR2 from the germline V gene are SQVTM and ANQGSEA. The DNA for the CDR3 is TGCAGCGTTGTTGAGGCGAACACCGGGGAGCTGTTTTTT. Protein sequence: CSVVEANTGELFF.